This T cell receptor beta chain was captured by sequencing in a study of T cell changes during pregnancy in multiple sclerosis. Clones were read by immunoSEQ multiplex PCR, and TCRdb kept only the in-frame ones, dropping some. This sample yields roughly 83,000 clones, of which roughly nine tenths are seen a single time; about 3.8% belongs to the top ten. This clonotype originated in a female donor in good health, serving as a control in a pregnancy study. Some clones in this sample may be carry-over from other donors' samples. Specimen: PBMCs, collected in the first trimester of pregnancy.

CDR3 nucleotide sequence: TGTGCCAGCAGCCACCCTTTAGACAGGGCCTACGAGCAGTACTTC. Protein product: CASSHPLDRAYEQYF. The rearrangement links TRBV2 to TRBJ2-7; 7 bases map to TRBD1. Germline V lookup: CDR1 SNHLY, CDR2 FYNNEI. The ends lost 6 bases at V and 2 bases at J; junction bases unmatched: 10. The CDR3 covers 15 residues.